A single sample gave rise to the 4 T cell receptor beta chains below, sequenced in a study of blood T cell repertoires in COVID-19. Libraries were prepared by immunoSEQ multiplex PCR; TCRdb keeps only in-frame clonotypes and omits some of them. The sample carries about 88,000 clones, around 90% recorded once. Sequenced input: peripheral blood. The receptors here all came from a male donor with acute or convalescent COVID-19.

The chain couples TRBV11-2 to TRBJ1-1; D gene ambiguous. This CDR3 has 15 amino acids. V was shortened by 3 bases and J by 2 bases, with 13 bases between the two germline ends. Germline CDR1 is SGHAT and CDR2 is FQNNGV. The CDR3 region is CASSFAGGLNTEAFF. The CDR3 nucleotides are TGTGCCAGCAGCTTCGCCGGCGGACTAAACACTGAAGCTTTCTTT.

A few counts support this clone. The CDR3 DNA sequence: TGTGCCAGCAGCAGGCGGGGGAGCTCCTACAATGAGCAGTTCTTC. Translation gives CASSRRGSSYNEQFF. The chain combines TRBV5-6 with TRBJ2-1, with 7 bases lining up with TRBD2. The CDR3 runs to 15 residues. V trimming: 4 bases; J trimming: 0 bases; junction bases outside the gene matches: 4. The germline V gene has CDR1 SGHDT and CDR2 YYEEEE.

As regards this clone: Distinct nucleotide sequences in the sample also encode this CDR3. CDR3 sequence reads: CSAGGQKETQYF. CDR3 DNA: TGCAGCGCCGGCGGGCAGAAAGAGACCCAGTACTTC. The chain is built from TRBV29-1 and TRBJ2-5, with D perhaps TRBD2 (5 bases). CDR3 length equals 12 residues. Germline-derived CDR1 and CDR2 are SQVTM and ANQGSEA. Trimming removed 7 bases at V and 3 bases at J, with 12 bases between.

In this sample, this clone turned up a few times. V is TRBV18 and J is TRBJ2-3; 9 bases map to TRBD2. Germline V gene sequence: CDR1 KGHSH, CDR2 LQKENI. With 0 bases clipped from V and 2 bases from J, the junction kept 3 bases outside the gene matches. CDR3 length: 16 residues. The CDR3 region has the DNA TGTGCCAGCTCACCACCTAGCGGGGGTCTCACAGATACGCAGTATTTT. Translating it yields CASSPPSGGLTDTQYF.